Shown below are 4 T cell receptor beta chains from a single sample sequenced in a study of cytomegalovirus exposure and HLA in healthy donors. PCR was performed using 60 Vbeta and 13 Jbeta primers. This table comes from immunoSEQ multiplex PCR, and its TCRdb copy is limited to in-frame clones, with some not included. The profile shows 100,000 or so clones, about four fifths of them singletons. Sequencing was done on a sample of PBMCs. Receptors originate from a female donor in good health and CMV-seropositive.

The V call is TRBV9, the J call TRBJ2-7; 7 positions match TRBD1. The CDR3 runs 14 residues. The germline CDR1 and CDR2 sequences are SGDLS and YYNGEE. The V segment lost 4 bases and the J segment 4 bases; nucleotides outside the gene matches: 8. The CDR3 bases are TGTGCCAGCAGCTCCGGACAGGTTTCATACGAGCAGTACTTC. As protein: CASSSGQVSYEQYF.

The chain is built from TRBV13 and TRBJ2-1; 7 nucleotides match TRBD2. The germline V gene has CDR1 PRHDT and CDR2 FYEKMQ (reference sequence). The V segment lost 3 bases and the J segment 9 bases; nucleotides outside the gene matches: 8. The CDR3 is 14 amino acids. CDR3 in amino acids: CASSFEREVGEQFF. The CDR3, as DNA: TGTGCCAGCAGCTTCGAGCGGGAAGTAGGTGAGCAGTTCTTC.

This clone is a singleton in its sample. The V gene is TRBV7-7, the J gene TRBJ2-7; weak D call: TRBD2 (6 bases). There are 15 residues in the CDR3. Per germline, CDR1 SSHAT and CDR2 FNYEAQ (reference sequence). Between the trimmed V and J ends, which lost 2 bases and 0 bases, there was a span of 11 bases. CDR3 protein: CASSLRRDSSYEQYF. DNA of the CDR3: TGTGCCAGCAGCTTACGTCGGGACTCCTCCTACGAGCAGTACTTC.

The chain is built from TRBV4-1 and TRBJ1-1, with D unclear. Deletions cut 0 bases from V and 2 bases from J, with 10 bases between. There are 15 residues in the CDR3. Per the germline V gene, CDR1 is MGHRA and CDR2 is YSYEKL. CDR3: CASSQDRGPNTEAFF. The CDR3 coding sequence is TGCGCCAGCAGCCAAGATCGAGGCCCCAACACTGAAGCTTTCTTT.